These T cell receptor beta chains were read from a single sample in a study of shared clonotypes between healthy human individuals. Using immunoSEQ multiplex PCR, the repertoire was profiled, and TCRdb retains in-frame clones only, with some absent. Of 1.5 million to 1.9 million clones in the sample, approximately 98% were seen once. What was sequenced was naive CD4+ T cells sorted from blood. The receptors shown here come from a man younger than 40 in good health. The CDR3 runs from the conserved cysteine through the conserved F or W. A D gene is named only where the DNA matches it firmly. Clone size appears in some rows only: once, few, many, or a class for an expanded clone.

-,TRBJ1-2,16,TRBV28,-,CASSLPRREANYGYTF,TGTGCCAGCAGTTTACCCCGACGGGAAGCTAACTATGGCTACACCTTC
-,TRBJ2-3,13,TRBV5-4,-,CASSLGGTDTQYF,TGTGCCAGCAGCTTGGGCGGCACAGATACGCAGTATTTT
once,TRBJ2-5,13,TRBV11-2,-,CASSFGTGETQYF,TGTGCCAGCAGCTTTGGTACCGGAGAGACCCAGTACTTC
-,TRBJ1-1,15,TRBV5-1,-,CASSLEFTAGHEAFF,TGCGCCAGCAGCTTGGAATTTACGGCAGGTCATGAGGCTTTCTTT
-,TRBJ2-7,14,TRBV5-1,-,CASSSIGGESEQYF,TGCGCCAGCAGCTCGATCGGGGGAGAGAGTGAGCAGTACTTC
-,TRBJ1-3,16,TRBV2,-,CASSAKGFQTGNTIYF,TGTGCCAGCAGTGCTAAAGGGTTTCAGACTGGAAACACCATATATTTT
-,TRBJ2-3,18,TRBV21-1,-,CASSLQASGRARTDTQYF,TGTGCCAGCAGCTTACAGGCTAGCGGGAGGGCCAGAACAGATACGCAGTATTTT
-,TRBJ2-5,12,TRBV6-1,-,CASSEVSLTQYF,TGTGCCAGCAGTGAAGTATCTTTGACCCAGTACTTC
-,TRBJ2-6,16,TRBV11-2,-,CASSLGETVGANVLTF,TGTGCCAGCAGTTTGGGGGAAACGGTTGGGGCCAACGTCCTGACTTTC
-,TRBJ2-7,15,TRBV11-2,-,CASSLVGSNSYEQYF,TGTGCCAGCAGCTTAGTGGGTTCGAACTCCTACGAGCAGTACTTC
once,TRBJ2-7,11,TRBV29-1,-,CSPEGVDEQYF,TGCAGTCCTGAGGGAGTCGACGAGCAGTACTTC
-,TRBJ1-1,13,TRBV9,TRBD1,CASSVTGITEAFF,TGTGCCAGCAGCGTGACAGGGATCACTGAAGCTTTCTTT
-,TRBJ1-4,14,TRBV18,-,CASSPGGPNEKLFF,TGTGCCAGCTCACCAGGGGGGCCTAATGAAAAACTGTTTTTT
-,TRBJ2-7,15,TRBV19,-,CASTLGHNEPYEQYF,TGTGCCAGTACCCTTGGACACAATGAGCCCTACGAGCAGTACTTC
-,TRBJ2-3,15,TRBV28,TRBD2,CASIPGGRPTDTQYF,TGTGCCAGCATCCCGGGAGGCCGCCCCACAGATACGCAGTATTTT
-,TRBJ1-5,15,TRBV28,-,CASSPLTAYNQPQHF,TGTGCCAGCAGTCCTCTGACAGCTTACAATCAGCCCCAGCATTTT
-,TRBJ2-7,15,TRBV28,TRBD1,CASSSSGTGPLEQYF,TGTGCCAGCAGTTCATCCGGGACAGGGCCCTTAGAGCAGTACTTC
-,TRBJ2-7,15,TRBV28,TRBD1,CASSRQGALFYEQYF,TGTGCCAGCAGCAGACAGGGGGCCCTCTTCTACGAGCAGTACTTC
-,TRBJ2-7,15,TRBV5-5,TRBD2,CASSSAGTSVSEQYF,TGTGCCAGCAGCTCCGCCGGGACTAGCGTCTCCGAGCAGTACTTC
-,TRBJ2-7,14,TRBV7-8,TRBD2,CASSSTSETYEQYF,TGTGCCAGCAGCTCGACTAGCGAGACCTACGAGCAGTACTTC
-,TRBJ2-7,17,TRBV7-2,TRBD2,CASSSQFGTSGSYEQYF,TGTGCCAGCAGCTCTCAATTCGGGACTAGCGGGAGCTACGAGCAGTACTTC
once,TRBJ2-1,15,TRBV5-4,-,CASSSSSGSYNEQFF,TGTGCCAGCAGCTCCTCAAGCGGGTCCTACAATGAGCAGTTCTTC
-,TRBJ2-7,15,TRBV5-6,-,CASSSTRGNSYEQYF,TGTGCCAGCAGCTCAACTAGGGGAAACTCCTACGAGCAGTACTTC
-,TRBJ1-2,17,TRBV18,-,CASSLTRPSEGDYGYTF,TGTGCCAGCTCACTAACCCGGCCATCTGAGGGGGACTATGGCTACACCTTC
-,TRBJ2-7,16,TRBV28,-,CATHPAIRSGAYEQYF,TGTGCCACTCATCCTGCCATAAGGTCGGGGGCCTACGAGCAGTACTTC
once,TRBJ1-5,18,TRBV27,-,CASSSLLTGARGGQPQHF,TGTGCCAGCAGTTCCCTCCTAACCGGGGCCCGTGGCGGTCAGCCCCAGCATTTT
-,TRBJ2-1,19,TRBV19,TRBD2,CASSTLQRDGGFSYNEQFF,TGTGCCAGTAGTACATTGCAGCGGGACGGGGGATTCTCCTACAATGAGCAGTTCTTC
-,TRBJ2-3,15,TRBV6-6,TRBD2,CASSLLAASTDTQYF,TGTGCCAGCAGCTTACTAGCGGCTAGCACAGATACGCAGTATTTT
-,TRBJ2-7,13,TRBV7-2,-,CASGPKITYEQYF,TGTGCCAGCGGTCCGAAGATCACCTACGAGCAGTACTTC
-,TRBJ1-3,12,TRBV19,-,CASTDRGNTIYF,TGTGCCAGTACGGACCGTGGAAACACCATATATTTT
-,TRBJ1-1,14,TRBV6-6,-,CASSYSSGQAEAFF,TGTGCCAGCAGTTACTCGTCCGGCCAGGCTGAAGCTTTCTTT
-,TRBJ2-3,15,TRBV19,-,CASTQPSGNTDTQYF,TGTGCCAGTACCCAACCTTCCGGGAACACAGATACGCAGTATTTT
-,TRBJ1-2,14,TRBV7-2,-,CASSPRTGNYGYTF,TGTGCCAGCAGTCCGCGGACGGGTAACTATGGCTACACCTTC
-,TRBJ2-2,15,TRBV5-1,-,CASSLVRGSTGELFF,TGCGCCAGCAGCTTGGTAAGGGGATCCACCGGGGAGCTGTTTTTT
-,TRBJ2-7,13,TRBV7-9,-,CASSSGGSYEQYF,TGTGCCAGCAGCTCAGGTGGCTCCTACGAGCAGTACTTC
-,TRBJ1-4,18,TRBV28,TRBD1,CASSKRTGVGLANEKLFF,TGTGCCAGCAGTAAAAGGACAGGGGTCGGGCTAGCTAATGAAAAACTGTTTTTT
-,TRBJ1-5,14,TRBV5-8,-,CASSLNWGNQPQHF,TGTGCCAGCAGCTTGAATTGGGGGAATCAGCCCCAGCATTTT
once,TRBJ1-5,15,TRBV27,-,CASRRQAESNQPQHF,TGTGCCAGCCGTAGACAGGCAGAGAGCAATCAGCCCCAGCATTTT
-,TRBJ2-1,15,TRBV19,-,CASSNRDNQHNEQFF,TGTGCCAGTAGTAACCGGGACAACCAACACAATGAGCAGTTCTTC
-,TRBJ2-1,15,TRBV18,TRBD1,CASSPQLDRDNEQFF,TGTGCCAGCTCACCACAATTGGACAGGGACAATGAGCAGTTCTTC
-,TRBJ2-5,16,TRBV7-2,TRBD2,CASSLGGLAGRETQYF,TGTGCCAGCAGCTTAGGCGGACTAGCGGGCCGAGAGACCCAGTACTTC
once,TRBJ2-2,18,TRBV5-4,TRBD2,CASSGPGLAGGIAGELFF,TGTGCCAGCAGCGGACCGGGACTAGCGGGAGGAATAGCCGGGGAGCTGTTTTTT
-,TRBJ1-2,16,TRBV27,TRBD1,CASSYNRGQGGNGYTF,TGTGCCAGCAGCTATAACCGAGGACAGGGAGGGAATGGCTACACCTTC
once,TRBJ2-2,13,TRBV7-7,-,CASSLSGTGELFF,TGTGCCAGCAGCTTATCAGGCACCGGGGAGCTGTTTTTT
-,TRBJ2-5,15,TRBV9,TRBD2,CASSERLAGGETQYF,TGTGCCAGCAGCGAGAGACTAGCGGGAGGGGAGACCCAGTACTTC
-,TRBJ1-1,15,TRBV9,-,CASSPGPALNTEAFF,TGTGCCAGCAGCCCCGGGCCCGCCTTGAACACTGAAGCTTTCTTT
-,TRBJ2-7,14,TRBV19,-,CASSIRRAPYEQYF,TGTGCCAGTAGTATTCGGCGGGCCCCCTACGAGCAGTACTTC
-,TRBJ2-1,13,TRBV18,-,CASSPGTYNEQFF,TGTGCCAGCTCACCAGGGACTTACAATGAGCAGTTCTTC
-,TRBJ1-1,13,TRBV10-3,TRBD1,CATEGQGNTEAFF,TGTGCCACCGAGGGACAGGGGAACACTGAAGCTTTCTTT
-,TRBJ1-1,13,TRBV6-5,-,CASTRLGNTEAFF,TGTGCCAGCACCCGGCTCGGGAACACTGAAGCTTTCTTT
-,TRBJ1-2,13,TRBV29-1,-,CSAATGRAYGYTF,TGCAGCGCCGCCACAGGGAGGGCCTATGGCTACACCTTC
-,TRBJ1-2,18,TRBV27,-,CASSIGPRTGRTGGGYTF,TGTGCCAGCAGCATAGGTCCTCGTACTGGACGGACTGGGGGTGGCTACACCTTC
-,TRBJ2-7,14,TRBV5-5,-,CASSVRGPPLEQYF,TGTGCCAGCAGCGTCCGGGGCCCTCCGCTTGAGCAGTACTTC
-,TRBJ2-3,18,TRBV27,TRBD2,CASRPYETGGLGTDTQYF,TGTGCCAGCAGACCCTACGAAACGGGGGGACTAGGCACAGATACGCAGTATTTT
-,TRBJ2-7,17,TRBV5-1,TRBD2,CASSSELAGGLGYEQYF,TGCGCCAGCAGCTCGGAACTAGCGGGAGGGCTAGGCTACGAGCAGTACTTC
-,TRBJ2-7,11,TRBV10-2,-,CASRSSYEQYF,TGCGCCAGCAGAAGCTCCTACGAGCAGTACTTC
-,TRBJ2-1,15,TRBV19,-,CARSTSSPPYNEQFF,TGTGCCAGATCCACATCAAGTCCTCCCTACAATGAGCAGTTCTTC